This paragraph reports one T cell receptor (beta chain). What this receptor recognizes is not known. Qualities for individual bases were not recorded, and no much larger clone is one base off. The source of the sample is a study of T cell responses to AZD1222 COVID-19 vaccine (dated by TCRdb to the early 2020s). Concerning the study at large: A total of 230 to 250 trial participants underwent TCR sequencing, of whom about 210 received two doses of AZD1222 and some 25 received two doses of the MenACWY control vaccine. Trial participants were enrolled into age subgroups of 18-55, 56-69 and 70-plus years, which contained approximately 150, 30 and 60 TCR-sequenced participants, respectively.

The CDR3 regions of human TCRbeta chains were subjected to immunosequencing. The study's processing was this. TCRs in the repertoires were matched against a reference library of SARS-CoV-2-specific TCRs that had been generated with the MIRA antigen-specificity platform. Breadth was defined as the fraction of unique TCRs that were SARS-CoV-2-associated, and depth was defined as the fraction of total T cells that were SARS-CoV-2-associated. Each spike-specific TCR was assigned to its reactive spike region and to a CD4 or CD8 class using the MIRA data. Log10-transformed breadth and depth values were compared by one-way ANOVA with Sidak's multiple comparisons tests. Not all clones reach the TCRdb copy of this immuneACCESS table, which keeps in-frame sequences only. Checked studies attribute under half of the gap to unresolved V genes and leave the rest unexplained. The DNA gave D and trimming, while V, J and clone size come from that table. The sample table lists about 79,000 clones, 89% of them with a count of one. Together, the top ten hold roughly 30% of the sample.

The full study reports these points: Reportedly, close to half of the unique spike-specific TCRs recognized epitopes lying outside the regions that are mutated in the B.1.351 and B.1.1.7 variants. In the small 56-69-year group, the increase in depth fell short of significance, most likely because of low power. After two AZD1222 doses, spike-specific TCR breadth and depth were significantly higher than at day 0 and than in MenACWY recipients. Conclusions about previously exposed vaccinees are limited because only five to seven AZD1222 recipients were SARS-CoV-2 seropositive at baseline. Participants were mostly white British and included more females than males, and it was suggested by the authors that clonal diversity may have been underestimated. Because no day 14 peak-response samples were available, repertoires were characterized only after the peak T cell response. The whole spike protein was spanned by vaccine-associated CD4 TCRs, and dominant responses were seen in regions 160-218 and 743-854.

The CDR3 covers 12 residues, taking in both the cysteine and the phenylalanine. This entry keeps only the CDR3 DNA: 36 bases, framed from base 1. Taken from the germline V gene (reference sequence), the CDR1 and CDR2 loops are LGHDT and YNNKEL. Trimming takes 8 bases from V and 5 bases from J, and the germline ends sit 12 bases apart. In the paper's terms, the time point label means: about 28 days (+/-7) after the second vaccine dose. AZD1222 recipients given second doses at about 4 weeks or at about 12 weeks were pooled, since spike-specific TCR depth and breadth were not found to differ between the two schedules. Samples from vaccinated people were obtained from the UK trials COV001 and COV002, which included a single-blind randomized controlled phase 2/3 trial of AZD1222 (ChAdOx1 nCoV-19) in healthy adults. For TCRbeta chain sequencing, PBMC samples from trial participants were taken at day 0 and at day 28 after the second dose.

The chain is encoded by TRBV3-1 (or the pseudogene TRBV3-2) joined to TRBJ2-5; the D region is possibly TRBD1 or TRBD2, each matching across 5 bases. Here the sequenced sample was peripheral blood, taken 28 days after the second AZD1222 dose. The TCR comes from an adult who received the AZD1222 COVID-19 vaccine. Read as DNA, the sequence is TGTGCCAGCCGGTTGTGGGGGGAGACCCAGTACTTC. Its translation is CASRLWGETQYF.